These T cell receptor beta chains were read from a single sample in a study of OX40 agonist ivuxolimab in advanced cancers. TCRdb keeps only in-frame clones here, not all; method: immunoSEQ multiplex PCR. The sample carries 75,000 to 90,000 clones, 92% recorded once. Sequencing was performed on CD4+ or CD8+ T cells sorted from blood, taken in a trial of the OX40 agonist ivuxolimab. These receptors were collected from an adult with an advanced solid tumor such as melanoma, head and neck, liver or kidney cancer. The CDR3 runs from the conserved cysteine through the conserved F or W. Each record gives: V gene, CDR3 protein.

V gene: TRBV5-1
CDR3 protein: CASSLVAGSSTDTQYF

V gene: TRBV5-1
CDR3 protein: CASSVIGAYEQYF

V gene: TRBV23-1
CDR3 protein: CASSQLSGHRSRSGNTIYF

V gene: TRBV19
CDR3 protein: CASSIVEGRGAYNEQFF

V gene: TRBV7-9
CDR3 protein: CASSLGGSGTEAFF

V gene: TRBV6-5
CDR3 protein: CASSYWNTIYF

V gene: TRBV4-1
CDR3 protein: CASSQEEVLTATGLRAFF

V gene: TRBV7-2
CDR3 protein: CASSLFSGLAKNIQYF

V gene: TRBV6-5
CDR3 protein: CASSWTGAYEQYF

V gene: TRBV28
CDR3 protein: CASSSLGQSKNIQYF

V gene: TRBV5-1
CDR3 protein: CASSSQSNTEAFF

V gene: TRBV5-1
CDR3 protein: CASSSNRDRSKDEQFF

V gene: TRBV27
CDR3 protein: CASSASRTGRDEQYF

V gene: TRBV2
CDR3 protein: CASTRDTASGANVLTF

V gene: TRBV20-1
CDR3 protein: CSGEQSYEQYF

V gene: TRBV10-3
CDR3 protein: CAISEFGGAGTGELFF

V gene: TRBV13
CDR3 protein: CASSSGTANTGELFF

V gene: TRBV21-1
CDR3 protein: CASSEKIGAELEKLFF

V gene: TRBV28
CDR3 protein: CASSFRPGQGGYEQYF

V gene: TRBV5-1
CDR3 protein: CASSPRGHNTGELFF

V gene: TRBV19
CDR3 protein: CASRTDRGRGAFF

V gene: TRBV2
CDR3 protein: CASSESKTVHEQYF

V gene: TRBV12-5
CDR3 protein: CASGPRLSGVSFYEQYF

V gene: TRBV5-1
CDR3 protein: CASSLLAALSTDTQYF

V gene: TRBV7-2
CDR3 protein: CASSLQGVKTDTQYF

V gene: TRBV2
CDR3 protein: CASSEQGIRSQPQHF

V gene: TRBV7-9
CDR3 protein: CASSPLTGGRVKAKNIQYF

V gene: TRBV20-1
CDR3 protein: CSAVGNTEAFF

V gene: TRBV7-9
CDR3 protein: CASSFTDRGKKAFF

V gene: TRBV5-5
CDR3 protein: CASSLGGDGQPQHF

V gene: TRBV6-4
CDR3 protein: CASSDSTEQGWDEQFF

V gene: TRBV5-1
CDR3 protein: CASSLEGPGANVLTF

V gene: TRBV11-2
CDR3 protein: CASRVASGGYEQYF

V gene: TRBV2
CDR3 protein: CASSEAGTGADTEAFF

V gene: TRBV9
CDR3 protein: CASSVGAEVHTDTQYF

V gene: TRBV5-6
CDR3 protein: CASSPPGTGYEKLFF

V gene: TRBV10-3
CDR3 protein: CAISDLRDTGELFF

V gene: TRBV7-9
CDR3 protein: CASSPRGMANEKLFF

V gene: TRBV27
CDR3 protein: CASRPKHRSSYEQYF

V gene: TRBV7-8
CDR3 protein: CASSLAGGVDYGYTF

V gene: TRBV5-8
CDR3 protein: CASSLSGTGTGYGYTF

V gene: TRBV19
CDR3 protein: CASKEDTYSNQPQHF

V gene: TRBV12-5
CDR3 protein: CASGLNRVRHEQYF

V gene: TRBV11-2
CDR3 protein: CASSLGTGAVEKLFF

V gene: TRBV10-1
CDR3 protein: CASSVNVDTGELFF

V gene: TRBV14
CDR3 protein: CASSLFRGYGYTF

V gene: TRBV5-4
CDR3 protein: CASSLGGAVSYEQYF

V gene: TRBV7-8
CDR3 protein: CASSLIRDREGNTIYF

V gene: TRBV25-1
CDR3 protein: CASSRQADYEQYF

V gene: TRBV25-1
CDR3 protein: CASSRGYTEAFF

V gene: TRBV4-1
CDR3 protein: CASSLSGAGGSDTQYF

V gene: TRBV30
CDR3 protein: CAWNRGPNTGELFF

V gene: TRBV5-1
CDR3 protein: CASSLSGQGYYGYTF

V gene: TRBV27
CDR3 protein: CASSLMEPAKNIQYF

V gene: TRBV10-2
CDR3 protein: CASVYRDRGTEAFF